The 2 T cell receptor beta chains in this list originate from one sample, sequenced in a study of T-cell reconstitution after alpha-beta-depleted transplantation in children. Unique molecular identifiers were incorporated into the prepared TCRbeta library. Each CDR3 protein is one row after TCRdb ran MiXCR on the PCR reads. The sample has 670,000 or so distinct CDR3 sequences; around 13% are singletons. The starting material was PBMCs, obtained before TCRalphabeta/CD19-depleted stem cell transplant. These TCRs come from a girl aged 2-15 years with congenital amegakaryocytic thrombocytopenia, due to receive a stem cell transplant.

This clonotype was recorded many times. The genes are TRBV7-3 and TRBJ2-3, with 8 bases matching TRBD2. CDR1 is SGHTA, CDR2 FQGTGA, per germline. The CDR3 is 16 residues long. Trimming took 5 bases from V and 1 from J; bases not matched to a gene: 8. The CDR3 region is CASSTDLLAGTDTQYF. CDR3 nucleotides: TGTGCCAGCAGCACCGACTTACTAGCGGGCACAGATACGCAGTATTTT. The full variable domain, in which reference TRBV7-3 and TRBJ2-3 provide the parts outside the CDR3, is GAGVSQTPSNKVTEKGKYVELRCDPISGHTALYWYRQSLGQGPEFLIYFQGTGAADDSGLPNDRFFAVRPEGSVSTLKIQRTERGDSAVYLCASSTDLLAGTDTQYFGPGTRLTVL.

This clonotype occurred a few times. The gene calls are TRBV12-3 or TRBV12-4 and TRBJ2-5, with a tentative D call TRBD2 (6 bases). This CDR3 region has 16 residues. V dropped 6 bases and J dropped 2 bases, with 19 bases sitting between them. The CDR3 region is CASSLGSTGVQETQYF. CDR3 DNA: TGTGCCAGCAGCCTTGGATCCACGGGAGTGCAAGAGACCCAGTACTTC.